This T cell receptor beta chain was profiled in a study of identical twins. General observations from the study: Zero-insertion analyses were open to partial confounding by invariant MAIT and iNKT cells. Abundant cord blood beta clonotypes carried fewer insertions; memory repertoires showed none. Out-of-frame alpha sequences that twins shared showed excess low generation probability.

A universal primer site was incorporated via template switching, and the cDNA contained unique molecular identifiers. TCRdb re-called the 5' RACE reads through MiXCR, storing one row per CDR3 protein. Among approximately 630,000 distinct CDR3 sequences listed, around 7.5% were seen once. Germline CDR1 DFQATT, CDR2 SNEGSKA (reference sequence). Losses at the gene ends were 0 bases for V and 0 bases for J; bases not matched to a gene: 4. This CDR3 comprises 17 residues. In its sample, this clonotype was seen once. Its antigen is not known. The sample was also linked to a second study, of yellow fever vaccine responses in identical twins.

Sample: PBMCs. The TCR comes from a woman between 18 and 29 years old in good health. The chain uses TRBV20-1 and TRBJ2-6; TRBD2 agrees at 8 bases. The CDR3 here is CSAREERGLSGANVLTF. The DNA of the CDR3 is TGCAGTGCTAGAGAGGAGCGGGGGCTCTCTGGGGCCAACGTCCTGACTTTC.